Following are 4 T cell receptor beta chains from one sample sequenced in a study of cytomegalovirus exposure and HLA in healthy donors. PCR primers comprised 60 Vbeta and 13 Jbeta primers. Method: immunoSEQ multiplex PCR; TCRdb's copy keeps in-frame clones and lacks some. The sample carries 170,000 or so clones, 80% recorded once. Material: PBMCs. The receptor source for this set is a boy aged 10-17 years in good health and CMV-seronegative.

This chain uses TRBV19 with TRBJ1-2, with TRBD1 as a possible D gene (5 bases). Trimming removed 5 bases from V and 4 bases from J, with 14 bases in between. Germline V gene sequence: CDR1 LNHDA, CDR2 SQIVND (reference sequence). The CDR3 sequence is 14 residues long. The CDR3 is CASSAGVQGYGYTF. In nucleotides, the CDR3 is TGTGCCAGTAGTGCAGGAGTTCAGGGCTATGGCTACACCTTC.

The gene calls are TRBV7-3 and TRBJ2-1; perhaps TRBD1 as D (6 bases). From germline, CDR1 is SGHTA and CDR2 FQGTGA. The CDR3 is 16 amino acids. V was clipped by 1 base and J by 0 bases, with 10 bases between them. The CDR3 nucleotides are TGTGCCAGCAGCTTAAAACCCAGGGGCTCCTACAATGAGCAGTTCTTC. Translation: CASSLKPRGSYNEQFF.

The chain joins TRBV27 to TRBJ1-4; a possible D gene is TRBD1 (5 bases). Germline lookup yields CDR1 MNHEY and CDR2 SMNVEV (reference sequence). This CDR3 has 15 amino acids. V was shortened by 7 bases and J by 0 bases, with 12 bases between the two germline ends. This CDR3 reads CASKTGPATNEKLFF. The CDR3 coding sequence is TGTGCCAGCAAAACAGGACCTGCAACTAATGAAAAACTGTTTTTT.

The V and J genes are TRBV11-3 and TRBJ2-1, with 8 nucleotides matching TRBD2. Unmatched junction bases numbered 5, after V lost 3 bases and J lost 7 bases. Germline V lookup: CDR1 SGHNT, CDR2 YENEEA. The CDR3 has 14 residues. CDR3 bases: TGTGCCAGCAGCTTGAGCGGGAGAACGAATGAGCAGTTCTTC. This translates into CASSLSGRTNEQFF. Filled out from reference TRBV11-3 and TRBJ2-1, the complete variable domain reads EAGVVQSPRYKIIEKKQPVAFWCNPISGHNTLYWYLQNLGQGPELLIRYENEEAVDDSQLPKDRFSAERLKGVDSTLKIQPAELGDSAVYLCASSLSGRTNEQFFGPGTRLTVL.